This TCR beta chain is from a study of PD-1 blockade in classical Hodgkin lymphoma. Study-wide findings and caveats: In newly diagnosed patients, baseline TCR diversity was reportedly below that of healthy donors.

There are 14 residues in the CDR3. The V end lost 5 bases, the J end lost 4 bases, and 14 bases lay between the germline ends. From germline, CDR1 is MGHDK and CDR2 SYGVNS. On this clone: The target antigen is unknown.

All patients relapsed after autologous stem cell transplantation, and brentuximab vedotin exposure varied. Best outcomes ranged across complete response, partial response and progressive disease. Generated by immunoSEQ multiplex PCR, the TCRdb table keeps only in-frame clones and is missing some. The sample consists of some 150,000 clones, about 81% of them appearing once. The starting material was peripheral blood mononuclear cells (PBMCs), obtained before the second cycle of nivolumab. This receptor was taken from a human donor with classical Hodgkin lymphoma. The chain is built from TRBV25-1 and TRBJ1-2, with D possibly TRBD1 on 5 matching bases. The CDR3 DNA reads TGTGCCAGCAGTTCAGGGTTTCTGGGCTATGGCTACACCTTC. Residues: CASSSGFLGYGYTF.